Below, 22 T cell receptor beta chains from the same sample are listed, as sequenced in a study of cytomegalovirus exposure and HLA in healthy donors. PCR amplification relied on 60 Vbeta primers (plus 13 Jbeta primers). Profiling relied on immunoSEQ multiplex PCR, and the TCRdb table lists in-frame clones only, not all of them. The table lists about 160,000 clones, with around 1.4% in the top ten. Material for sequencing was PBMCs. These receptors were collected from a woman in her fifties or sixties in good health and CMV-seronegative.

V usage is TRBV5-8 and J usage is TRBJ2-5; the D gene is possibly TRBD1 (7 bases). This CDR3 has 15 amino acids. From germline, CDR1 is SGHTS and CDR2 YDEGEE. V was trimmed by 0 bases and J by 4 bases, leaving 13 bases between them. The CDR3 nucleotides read TGTGCCAGCAGCTTGGCAGGGGGAGGAGGAGAGACCCAGTACTTC. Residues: CASSLAGGGGETQYF.

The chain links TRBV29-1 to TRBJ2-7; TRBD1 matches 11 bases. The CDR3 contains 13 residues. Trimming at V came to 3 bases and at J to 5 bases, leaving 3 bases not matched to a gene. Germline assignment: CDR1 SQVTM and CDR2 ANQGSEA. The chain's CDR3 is CSVEGTGGHEQYF. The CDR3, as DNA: TGCAGCGTTGAGGGGACAGGGGGTCACGAGCAGTACTTC.

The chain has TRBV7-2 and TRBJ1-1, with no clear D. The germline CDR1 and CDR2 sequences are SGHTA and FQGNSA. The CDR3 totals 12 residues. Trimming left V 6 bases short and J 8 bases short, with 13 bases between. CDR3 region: CASSHKRSEAFF. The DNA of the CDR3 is TGTGCCAGCAGTCACAAACGTTCCGAAGCTTTCTTT.

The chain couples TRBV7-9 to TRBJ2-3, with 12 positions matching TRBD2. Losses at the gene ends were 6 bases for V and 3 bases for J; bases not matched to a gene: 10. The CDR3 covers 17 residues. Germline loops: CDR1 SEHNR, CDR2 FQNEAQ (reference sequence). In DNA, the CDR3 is TGTGCCAGCAGATGGTGGCTAGCGGGAGGGTTGACAGATACGCAGTATTTT. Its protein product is CASRWWLAGGLTDTQYF.

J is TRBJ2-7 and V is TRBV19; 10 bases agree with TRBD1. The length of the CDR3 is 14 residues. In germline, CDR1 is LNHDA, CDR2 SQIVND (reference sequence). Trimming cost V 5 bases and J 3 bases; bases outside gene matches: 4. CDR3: CASSYRDRGYEQYF. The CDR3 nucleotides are TGTGCCAGTAGTTACCGGGACAGGGGCTACGAGCAGTACTTC.

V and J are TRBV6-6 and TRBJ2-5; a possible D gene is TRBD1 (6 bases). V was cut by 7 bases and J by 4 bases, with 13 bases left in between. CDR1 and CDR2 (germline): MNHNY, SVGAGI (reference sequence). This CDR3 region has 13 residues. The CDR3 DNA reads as TGTGCCAGCAAACCACAGGGATTAGAGACCCAGTACTTC. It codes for CASKPQGLETQYF.

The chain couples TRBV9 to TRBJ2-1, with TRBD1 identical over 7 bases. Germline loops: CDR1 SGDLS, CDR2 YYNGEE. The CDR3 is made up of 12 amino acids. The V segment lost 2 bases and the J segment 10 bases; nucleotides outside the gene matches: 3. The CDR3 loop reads CASSVQGEEQFF. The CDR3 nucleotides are TGTGCCAGCAGCGTCCAGGGGGAAGAGCAGTTCTTC.

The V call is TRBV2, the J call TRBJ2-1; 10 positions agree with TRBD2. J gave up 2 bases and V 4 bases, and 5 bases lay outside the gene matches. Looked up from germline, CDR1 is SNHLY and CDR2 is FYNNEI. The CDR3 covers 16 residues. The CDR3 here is CASSALAGAPYNEQFF. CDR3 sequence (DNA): TGTGCCAGCAGTGCTCTAGCGGGAGCTCCCTACAATGAGCAGTTCTTC.

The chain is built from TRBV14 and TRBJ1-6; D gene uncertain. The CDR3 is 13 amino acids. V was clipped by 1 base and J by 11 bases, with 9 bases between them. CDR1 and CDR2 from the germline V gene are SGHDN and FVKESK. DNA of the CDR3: TGTGCCAGCAGCCAAGGGGCAACCACACCCCTCCACTTT. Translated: CASSQGATTPLHF.

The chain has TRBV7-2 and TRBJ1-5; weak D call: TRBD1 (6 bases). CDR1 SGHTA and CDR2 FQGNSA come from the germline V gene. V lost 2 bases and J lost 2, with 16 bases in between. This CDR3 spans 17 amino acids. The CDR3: CASSLQGRGVGNQPQHF. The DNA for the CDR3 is TGTGCCAGCAGCTTACAGGGCAGGGGAGTTGGCAATCAGCCCCAGCATTTT.

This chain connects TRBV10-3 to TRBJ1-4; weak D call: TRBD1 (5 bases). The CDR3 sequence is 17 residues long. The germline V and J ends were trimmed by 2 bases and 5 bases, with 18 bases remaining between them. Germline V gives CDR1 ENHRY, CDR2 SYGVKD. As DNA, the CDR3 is TGTGCCATCAGTGAGGGGGGGGGATTACAGGAAAATGAAAAACTGTTTTTT. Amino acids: CAISEGGGLQENEKLFF.

In DNA, the CDR3 is TGCGCCAGCAGCCAAGGGACACAGCTGGGACGCTATGGCTACACCTTC. Translating gives CASSQGTQLGRYGYTF. The rearrangement uses TRBV5-1 and TRBJ1-2, with D tentatively TRBD1 (6 bases). The CDR3 is made up of 16 amino acids. Trimming removed 4 bases at V and 4 bases at J, with 20 bases between. CDR1 and CDR2 (germline): SGHRS, YFSETQ.

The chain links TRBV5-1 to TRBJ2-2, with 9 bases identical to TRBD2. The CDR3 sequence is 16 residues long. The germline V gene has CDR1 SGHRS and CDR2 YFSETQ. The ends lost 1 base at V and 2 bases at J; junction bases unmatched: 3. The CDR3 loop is CASSLPLAGNTGELFF. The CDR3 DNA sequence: TGCGCCAGCAGCTTGCCGCTAGCGGGAAACACCGGGGAGCTGTTTTTT.

CDR3 DNA: TGTGCCAGCAGCCTCGGGAGGGCTCGTGATACGCAGTATTTT. Amino acid sequence: CASSLGRARDTQYF. The chain employs TRBV5-8 and TRBJ2-3; 8 bases fit TRBD2. V lost 4 bases to trimming and J lost 6 bases; unmatched junction nucleotides: 7. The CDR3 has 14 residues. Germline lookup yields CDR1 SGHTS and CDR2 YDEGEE. Full variable domain (outside the CDR3, taken from reference TRBV5-8 and TRBJ2-3): EAGVTQSPTHLIKTRGQQATLRCSPISGHTSVYWYQQALGLGLQFLLWYDEGEERNRGNFPPRFSGRQFPNYSSELNVNALELEDSALYLCASSLGRARDTQYFGPGTRLTVL.

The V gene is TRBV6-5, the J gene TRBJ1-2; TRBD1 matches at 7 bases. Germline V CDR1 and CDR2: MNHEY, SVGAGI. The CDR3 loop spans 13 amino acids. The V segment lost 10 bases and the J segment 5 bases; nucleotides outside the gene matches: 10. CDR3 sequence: CATSPTGEYGYTF. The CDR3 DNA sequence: TGTGCCACATCTCCCACAGGGGAATATGGCTACACCTTC.

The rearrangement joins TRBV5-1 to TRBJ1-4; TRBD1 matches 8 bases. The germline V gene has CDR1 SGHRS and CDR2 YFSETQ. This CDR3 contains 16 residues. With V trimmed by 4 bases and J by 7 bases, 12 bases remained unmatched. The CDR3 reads CASSPALVGQGEKLFF. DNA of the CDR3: TGCGCCAGCAGCCCCGCCCTGGTCGGACAGGGTGAAAAACTGTTTTTT.

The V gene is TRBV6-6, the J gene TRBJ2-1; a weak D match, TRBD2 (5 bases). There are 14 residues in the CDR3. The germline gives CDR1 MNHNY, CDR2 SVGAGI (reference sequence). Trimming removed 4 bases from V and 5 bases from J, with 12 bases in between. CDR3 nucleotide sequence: TGTGCCAGCAGTTTGATAGCGCGAGACAATGAGCAGTTCTTC. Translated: CASSLIARDNEQFF.

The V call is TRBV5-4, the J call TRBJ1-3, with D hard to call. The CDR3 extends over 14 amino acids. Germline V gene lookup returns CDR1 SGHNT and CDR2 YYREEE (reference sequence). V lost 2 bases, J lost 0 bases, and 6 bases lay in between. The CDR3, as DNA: TGTGCCAGCAGCTTCGGGAGCTCTGGAAACACCATATATTTT. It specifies CASSFGSSGNTIYF.

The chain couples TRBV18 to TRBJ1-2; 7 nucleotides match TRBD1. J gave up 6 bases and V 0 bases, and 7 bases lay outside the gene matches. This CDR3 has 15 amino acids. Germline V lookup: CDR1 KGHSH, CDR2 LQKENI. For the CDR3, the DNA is TGTGCCAGCTCACCACCCGACAGGGCGTGGAATGGCTACACCTTC. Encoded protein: CASSPPDRAWNGYTF.

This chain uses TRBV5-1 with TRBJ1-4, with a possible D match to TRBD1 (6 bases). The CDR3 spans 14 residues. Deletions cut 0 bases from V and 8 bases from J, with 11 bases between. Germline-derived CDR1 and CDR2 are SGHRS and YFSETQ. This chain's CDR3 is CASSLEGGQEKLFF. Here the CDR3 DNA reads TGCGCCAGCAGCTTGGAGGGGGGGCAAGAAAAACTGTTTTTT.

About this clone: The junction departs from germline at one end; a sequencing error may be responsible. CDR3 DNA: TGTGCCAGCAGCCCGGGACAGAACACAATTTACGAGCAGTACTTT. Amino acids: CASSPGQNTIYEQYF. The chain combines TRBV9 with TRBJ2-7; 7 bases are a match to TRBD1. Germline V gene data show CDR1 as SGDLS and CDR2 as YYNGEE. CDR3 length: 15 residues.

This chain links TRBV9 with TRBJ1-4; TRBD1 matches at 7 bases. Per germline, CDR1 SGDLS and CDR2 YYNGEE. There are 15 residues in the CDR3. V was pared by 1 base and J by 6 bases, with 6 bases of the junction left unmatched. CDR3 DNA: TGTGCCAGCAGCGTACAGGAGGGGGCTTATGAAAAACTGTTTTTT. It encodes CASSVQEGAYEKLFF.